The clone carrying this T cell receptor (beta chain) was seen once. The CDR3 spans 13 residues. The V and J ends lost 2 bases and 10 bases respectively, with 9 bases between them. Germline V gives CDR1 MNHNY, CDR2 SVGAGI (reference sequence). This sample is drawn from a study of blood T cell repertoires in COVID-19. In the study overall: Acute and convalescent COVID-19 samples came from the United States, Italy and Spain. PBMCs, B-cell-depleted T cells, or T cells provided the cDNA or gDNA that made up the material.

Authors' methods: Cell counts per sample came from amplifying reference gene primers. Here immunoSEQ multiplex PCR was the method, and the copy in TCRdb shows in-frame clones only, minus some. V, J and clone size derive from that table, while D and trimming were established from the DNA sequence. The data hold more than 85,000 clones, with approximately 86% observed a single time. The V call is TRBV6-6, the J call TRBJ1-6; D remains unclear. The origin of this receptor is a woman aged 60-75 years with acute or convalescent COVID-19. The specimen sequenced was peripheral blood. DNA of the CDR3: TGTGCCAGCAGTTACCCTGACATCTCACCCCTCCACTTT. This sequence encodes CASSYPDISPLHF.